Listed below are T cell receptor beta chains from one sample, sequenced in a study of T-cell reconstitution after alpha-beta-depleted transplantation in children. TCRdb reprocessed the PCR reads via MiXCR and lists one record per CDR3 protein. The table has a few hundred thousand distinct CDR3 sequences, over 40% seen once. The starting material was PBMCs, obtained before TCRalphabeta/CD19-depleted stem cell transplant. The receptors here all came from a girl aged 2-9 years with aplastic anemia, due to receive a stem cell transplant. CDR3s include the opening cysteine and the closing phenylalanine or tryptophan. A D gene is named only where the DNA matches it firmly. Where a row states a size, it is once, few, many or the class of an expanded clone; other rows omit it.

abundance | j_gene | v_gene | d_gene | CDR3aa | CDR3nt
. | TRBJ2-2 | TRBV2 | . | CASSARGGTGELFF | TGTGCCAGCAGTGCCAGGGGTGGTACCGGGGAGCTGTTTTTT
. | TRBJ2-1 | TRBV29-1 | . | CSVEGISTYSYNEQFF | TGCAGCGTTGAAGGGATCAGTACTTACTCCTACAATGAGCAGTTCTTC
. | TRBJ1-1 | TRBV30 | TRBD1 | CAWSPGGTGLAFF | TGTGCCTGGAGTCCCGGAGGGACAGGGCTGGCTTTCTTT
few | TRBJ2-1 | TRBV20-1 | . | CSARGPIYNEQFF | TGCAGTGCTAGGGGACCCATCTACAATGAGCAGTTCTTC
. | TRBJ2-7 | TRBV7-8 | TRBD2 | CASSLAGLGPFHEQYF | TGTGCCAGCAGCTTAGCGGGACTAGGACCCTTCCACGAGCAGTACTTC
many | TRBJ2-2 | TRBV29-1 | . | CSVGKGPHTGELFF | TGCAGCGTTGGGAAAGGACCTCACACCGGGGAGCTGTTTTTT
. | TRBJ1-1 | TRBV4-3 | TRBD1 | CASKPGTGGMNTEAFF | TGCGCCAGCAAACCAGGGACAGGGGGCATGAACACTGAAGCTTTCTTT
. | TRBJ2-1 | TRBV4-2 | TRBD2 | CASSHLRGWAGGSYNEQFF | TGTGCCAGCAGCCACCTAAGGGGCTGGGCGGGGGGCAGCTACAATGAGCAGTTCTTC
. | TRBJ1-1 | TRBV6-1 | . | CATLVRGRNTEAFF | TGTGCCACCCTGGTCCGGGGTCGGAACACTGAAGCTTTCTTT
few | TRBJ2-3 | TRBV30 | . | CAWSALSGLADTQYF | TGTGCCTGGAGTGCCCTCAGTGGGTTAGCAGATACGCAGTATTTT
. | TRBJ2-7 | TRBV5-1 | . | CASSTRDSTYEQYF | TGCGCCAGCAGCACCCGGGACTCCACCTACGAGCAGTACTTC
. | TRBJ1-2 | TRBV2 | . | CASSGIGRNYGYTF | TGTGCCAGCAGTGGAATAGGGAGAAACTATGGCTACACCTTC
few | TRBJ2-5 | TRBV27 | . | CASSPSTAKGETQYF | TGTGCCAGCAGCCCCTCGACGGCCAAAGGGGAGACCCAGTACTTC
few | TRBJ1-3 | TRBV12-3/TRBV12-4 | . | CASRSTGIGNTIYF | TGTGCCAGCAGATCCACAGGGATAGGAAACACCATATATTTT
. | TRBJ2-2 | TRBV20-1 | . | CSASTGTGELFF | TGCAGTGCTAGTACCGGGACCGGGGAGCTGTTTTTT
. | TRBJ2-1 | TRBV20-1 | TRBD2 | CSARPLGASGAESSYNEQFF | TGCAGTGCTAGACCCCTCGGAGCTAGCGGGGCCGAGAGCTCCTACAATGAGCAGTTCTTC
once | TRBJ2-5 | TRBV5-1 | . | CASSGLRGWEETQYF | TGCGCCAGCAGCGGACTTCGCGGGTGGGAAGAGACCCAGTACTTC
few | TRBJ2-1 | TRBV20-1 | . | CSATGTLYNEQFF | TGCAGTGCCACCGGGACACTGTACAATGAGCAGTTCTTC